Reported below is one T cell receptor beta chain. In the original workflow: How many nucleated cells were present was estimated from reference gene primer amplification. Method: immunoSEQ multiplex PCR; TCRdb's copy keeps in-frame clones and lacks some. V and J calls and clone size come straight from that table; D and trimming were deduced from the DNA. The sample shows about 120,000 clones, more than 60% of them seen only once. This sample was taken from a study of blood T cell repertoires in COVID-19. About the study: Samples came from the United States, Italy and Spain, spanning acute and convalescent COVID-19. T cells, B-cell-depleted T cells, or PBMCs supplied cDNA or gDNA.

CDR3 size: 14 residues. J was trimmed by 2 bases and V by 8 bases; bases with no gene match: 6. Germline V gene sequence: CDR1 MNHEY, CDR2 SMNVEV (reference sequence). The chain joins TRBV27 to TRBJ1-5, with 7 bases identical to TRBD1. The receptor's source is a man between 65 and 80 years old with acute or convalescent COVID-19. Source material: peripheral blood. CDR3 loop: CASRQGFGNQPQHF. The CDR3 DNA sequence: TGTGCCAGCCGACAGGGTTTTGGCAATCAGCCCCAGCATTTT.